This paragraph covers one T cell receptor beta chain sequence. Its antigen is unidentified. V lost 1 base to trimming and J lost 3 bases; unmatched junction nucleotides: 0. Germline lookup yields CDR1 SGHTA and CDR2 FQGNSA. This CDR3 comprises 14 residues. This sample was taken from a study of cytomegalovirus exposure and HLA in healthy donors. General study points: In all likelihood, a cluster of highly shared sequence variants was a sequencing artifact. Later, TCR association rates were found to vary by HLA locus, highest for DRB1 and lowest for HLA-C.

The PCR used 60 Vbeta and 13 Jbeta primers. Authors' analysis steps: The authors later counted tens of millions of unique TCR beta chains, 9.5 million to 11 million of them shared. Clones were sequenced by immunoSEQ multiplex PCR, and TCRdb holds only the in-frame ones, with some missing. That table gives V, J and clone size, and the DNA gave D and trimming. The table lists about 160,000 clones, around 67% of them singletons. What was sequenced was PBMCs. This clonotype was obtained from a woman aged 18-35 years in good health and CMV-seronegative. V usage is TRBV7-2 and J usage is TRBJ2-3; TRBD2 agrees at 8 bases. The CDR3 loop is CASSLVAGTDTQYF. DNA of the CDR3: TGTGCCAGCAGCTTAGTAGCGGGGACAGATACGCAGTATTTT. Variable domain in full (rest from reference TRBV7-2 and TRBJ2-3): GAGVSQSPSNKVTEKGKDVELRCDPISGHTALYWYRQSLGQGLEFLIYFQGNSAPDKSGLPSDRFSAERTGGSVSTLTIQRTQQEDSAVYLCASSLVAGTDTQYFGPGTRLTVL.